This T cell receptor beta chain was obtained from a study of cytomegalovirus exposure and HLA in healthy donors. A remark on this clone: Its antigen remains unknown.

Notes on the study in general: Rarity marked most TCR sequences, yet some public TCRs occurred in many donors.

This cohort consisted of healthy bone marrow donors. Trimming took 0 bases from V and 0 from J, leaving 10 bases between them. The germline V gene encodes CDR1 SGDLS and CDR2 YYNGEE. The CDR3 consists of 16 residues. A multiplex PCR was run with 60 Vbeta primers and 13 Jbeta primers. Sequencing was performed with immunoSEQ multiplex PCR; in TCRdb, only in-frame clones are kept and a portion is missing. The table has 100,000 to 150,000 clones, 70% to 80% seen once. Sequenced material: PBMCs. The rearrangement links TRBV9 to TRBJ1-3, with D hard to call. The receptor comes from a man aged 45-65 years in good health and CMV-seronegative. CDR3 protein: CASSVGGSVSGNTIYF. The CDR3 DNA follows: TGTGCCAGCAGCGTAGGAGGAAGTGTCTCTGGAAACACCATATATTTT.